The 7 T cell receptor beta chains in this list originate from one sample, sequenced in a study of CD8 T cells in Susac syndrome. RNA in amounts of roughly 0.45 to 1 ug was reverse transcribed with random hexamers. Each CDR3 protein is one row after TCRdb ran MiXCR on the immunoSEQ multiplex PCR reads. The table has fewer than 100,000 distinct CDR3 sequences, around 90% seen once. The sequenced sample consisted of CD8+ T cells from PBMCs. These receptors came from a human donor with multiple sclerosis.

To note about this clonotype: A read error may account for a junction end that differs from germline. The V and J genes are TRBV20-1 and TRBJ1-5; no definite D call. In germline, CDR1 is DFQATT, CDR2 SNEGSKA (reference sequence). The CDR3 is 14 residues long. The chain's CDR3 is CSARDRDSNQPQHF. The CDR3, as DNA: TGCAGTGCTCGAGACCGGGATAGCAATCAGCCCCAGCATTTT.

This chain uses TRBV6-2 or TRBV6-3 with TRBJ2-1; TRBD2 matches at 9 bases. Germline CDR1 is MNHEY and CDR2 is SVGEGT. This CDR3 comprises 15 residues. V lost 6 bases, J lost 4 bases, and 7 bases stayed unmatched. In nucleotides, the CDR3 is TGTGCCAGCAGGCCGAGGGCGGGAGGGTACAATGAGCAGTTCTTC. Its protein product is CASRPRAGGYNEQFF.

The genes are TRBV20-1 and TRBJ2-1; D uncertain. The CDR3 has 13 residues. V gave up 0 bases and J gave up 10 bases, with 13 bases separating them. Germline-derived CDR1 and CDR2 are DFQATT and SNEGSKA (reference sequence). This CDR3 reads CSARDLVWAEQFF. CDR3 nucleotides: TGCAGTGCTAGAGATCTAGTGTGGGCCGAGCAGTTCTTC.

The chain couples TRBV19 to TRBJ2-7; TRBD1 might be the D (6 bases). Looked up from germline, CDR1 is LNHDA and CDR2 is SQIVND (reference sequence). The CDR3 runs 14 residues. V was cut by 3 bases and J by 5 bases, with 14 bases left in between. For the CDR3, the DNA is TGTGCCAGTAGTATCTCAGGGGCCCTACACGAGCAGTACTTC. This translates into CASSISGALHEQYF.

The CDR3: CASSAPFRDRDSGANVLTF. DNA for the CDR3: TGTGCCAGCAGCGCACCTTTCCGGGACAGGGACTCTGGGGCCAACGTCCTGACTTTC. The rearrangement links TRBV9 to TRBJ2-6; 9 positions agree with TRBD1. V was clipped by 3 bases and J by 0 bases; unmatched bases: 10. The CDR3 is made up of 19 amino acids. Germline loops: CDR1 SGDLS, CDR2 YYNGEE.

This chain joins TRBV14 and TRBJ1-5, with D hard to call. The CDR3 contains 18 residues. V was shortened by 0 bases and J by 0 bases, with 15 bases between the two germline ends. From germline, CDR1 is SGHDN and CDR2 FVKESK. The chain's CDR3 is CASSQEVGNSYSNQPQHF. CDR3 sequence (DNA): TGTGCCAGCAGCCAAGAAGTTGGCAACAGCTATAGCAATCAGCCCCAGCATTTT.

CDR3 nucleotides: TGTGCCAGCAGCCAGGGACTAGCGGCCCCCACAGATACGCAGTATTTT. Translated, it gives CASSQGLAAPTDTQYF. The rearrangement uses TRBV5-4 and TRBJ2-3; 11 bases agree with TRBD2. The CDR3 loop spans 16 amino acids. With 4 bases clipped from V and 2 bases from J, the junction kept 6 bases outside the gene matches. CDR1 is SGHNT and CDR2 is YYREEE in the germline V gene (reference sequence).